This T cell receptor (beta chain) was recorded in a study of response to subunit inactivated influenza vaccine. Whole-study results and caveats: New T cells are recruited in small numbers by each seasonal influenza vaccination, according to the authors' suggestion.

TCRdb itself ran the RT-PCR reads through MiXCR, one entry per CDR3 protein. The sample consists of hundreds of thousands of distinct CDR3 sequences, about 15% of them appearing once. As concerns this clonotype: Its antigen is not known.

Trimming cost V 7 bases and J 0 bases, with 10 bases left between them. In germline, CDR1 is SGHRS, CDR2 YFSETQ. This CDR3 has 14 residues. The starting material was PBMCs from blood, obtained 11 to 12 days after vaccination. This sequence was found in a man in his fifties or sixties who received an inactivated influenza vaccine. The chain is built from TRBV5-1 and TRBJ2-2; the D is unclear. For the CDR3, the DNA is TGCGCCAGCGGTTCAGCCGCGAACACCGGGGAGCTGTTTTTT. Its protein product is CASGSAANTGELFF.